A single T cell receptor (beta chain) is shown here with its context. Its target is unknown. Into every PCR, synthetic TCR analog templates were spiked. Clones were read by immunoSEQ multiplex PCR, and TCRdb kept only the in-frame ones, dropping some. This table has roughly 56,000 clones, over 70% appearing once. J was trimmed by 13 bases and V by 6 bases; bases with no gene match: 12. CDR3 length equals 14 residues. The germline CDR1 and CDR2 sequences are SNHLY and FYNNEI. This record comes from a study of PD-L1 blockade in urothelial cancer. Study-wide results and caveats: Tumor-linked clones in blood grew more by 3 weeks in durable-benefit patients. Where pretreatment blood TCR clonality fell below the median, better survival was predicted.

J is TRBJ2-1 and V is TRBV2; 10 positions match TRBD2. The receptor was derived from a man between 65 and 79 years old with urothelial cancer. The input for sequencing was PBMCs, taken around atezolizumab (anti-PD-L1) treatment. The CDR3 here is CASSQTRLAGNQFF. The CDR3 nucleotides are TGTGCCAGCAGCCAAACTCGACTAGCGGGTAATCAGTTCTTC.